These 10 T cell receptor beta chains share one sample of origin, sequenced in a study of radiation and T cells in renal cell carcinoma. Time point specified: baseline pretreatment blood. The treatment is: 15 Gy SBRT to primary tumor, nephrectomy 4 weeks later. TCRdb's table, derived via immunoSEQ multiplex PCR, lists solely in-frame clones and lacks some. The profile shows around 140,000 clones, about nine tenths of them singletons. The sample consisted of blood, taken from a patient whose treatment included radiotherapy and nephrectomy. Every receptor here comes from a woman aged 70 to 79 with renal cell carcinoma.

This rearrangement joins TRBV9 to TRBJ1-4, with TRBD1 matching 7 bases. CDR1 and CDR2 (germline): SGDLS, YYNGEE. The CDR3 is 14 residues long. V was clipped by 1 base and J by 8 bases; unmatched bases: 5. CDR3 DNA sequence: TGTGCCAGCAGCGTACTGACAGGGCAAGAAAAACTGTTTTTT. This codes for CASSVLTGQEKLFF. Complete variable domain (other parts from reference TRBV9 and TRBJ1-4): DSGVTQTPKHLITATGQRVTLRCSPRSGDLSVYWYQQSLDQGLQFLIQYYNGEERAKGNILERFSAQQFPDLHSELNLSSLELGDSALYFCASSVLTGQEKLFFGSGTQLSVL.

The chain joins TRBV10-1 to TRBJ2-7; D might be TRBD1 (5 bases). V gave up 8 bases and J gave up 0 bases, with 20 bases separating them. CDR3 length: 16 amino acids. CDR1 is WNHNN and CDR2 is SYGVQD in the germline V gene (reference sequence). This CDR3 is CASYKKDTSSSYEQYF. As DNA, the CDR3 is TGCGCCAGCTACAAAAAGGACACGTCGTCCTCCTACGAGCAGTACTTC.

Only a few counts were recorded for this clone. The chain links TRBV19 to TRBJ1-5; D remains unclear. This CDR3 has 13 residues. The ends were cut back, 0 bases at V and 1 base at J, with 1 base in the middle. Germline CDR1 LNHDA, CDR2 SQIVND (reference sequence). CDR3 residues: CASSIESNQPQHF. CDR3 coding DNA: TGTGCCAGTAGTATAGAAAGCAATCAGCCCCAGCATTTT.

This chain joins TRBV27 and TRBJ2-1, with D unresolved. The CDR3 runs 13 residues. CDR1 is MNHEY and CDR2 is SMNVEV in the germline V gene (reference sequence). With 5 bases removed from V and 2 bases from J, the gap between germline ends came to 7 bases. The CDR3 here is CASSLYPYNEQFF. DNA for the CDR3: TGTGCCAGCAGTCTCTACCCCTACAATGAGCAGTTCTTC.

The chain couples TRBV6-1 to TRBJ2-5; D might be TRBD1 (6 bases). Judging by the DNA end, TRBJ2-7 fits better; the J call may be wrong. This CDR3 contains 15 residues. Germline V CDR1 and CDR2: MNHNS, SASEGT. The CDR3 reads CASSVLTGKSYEQYF. DNA of the CDR3: TGTGCCAGCAGCGTCCTTACAGGGAAGTCCTACGAGCAGTACTTC.

There are a few counts of this clone. The rearrangement joins TRBV5-4 to TRBJ1-3; weak D call: TRBD1 (5 bases). V was clipped by 0 bases and J by 4 bases, with 11 bases between them. CDR3 length equals 15 residues. Per germline, CDR1 SGHNT and CDR2 YYREEE (reference sequence). The CDR3 DNA follows: TGTGCCAGCAGCTTGGAAGGGGCGAGCGGAAACACCATATATTTT. Amino acid sequence: CASSLEGASGNTIYF.

The chain joins TRBV7-2 to TRBJ2-3; D unclear. The CDR3 length is 13 residues. From germline, CDR1 is SGHTA and CDR2 FQGNSA. V was trimmed by 3 bases and J by 6 bases, leaving 10 bases between them. CDR3 in amino acids: CASSFEMFDTQYF. The DNA of the CDR3 is TGTGCCAGCAGCTTCGAAATGTTTGATACGCAGTATTTT.

In DNA, the CDR3 is TGTGCCACCAGGGGGCTAGATGGCTACACCTTC. Its translation: CATRGLDGYTF. The V and J genes are TRBV28 and TRBJ1-2; 8 bases are a match to TRBD1. Looked up from germline, CDR1 is MDHEN and CDR2 is SYDVKM. The CDR3 has 11 residues. Germline trimming cut 10 bases from V and 6 bases from J; bases unmatched to any gene: 4.

V is TRBV5-8 and J is TRBJ2-1; maybe TRBD2 (7 bases). The germline V gene has CDR1 SGHTS and CDR2 YDEGEE. V was trimmed by 0 bases and J by 6 bases, leaving 13 bases between them. CDR3 size: 15 residues. The CDR3, as DNA: TGTGCCAGCAGCTTGGGTTGGGGGGGCGTCAATGAGCAGTTCTTC. It is translated as CASSLGWGGVNEQFF.

This chain connects TRBV6-1 to TRBJ2-4; D may be TRBD1 (5 bases). Germline assignment: CDR1 MNHNS and CDR2 SASEGT. This CDR3 region has 15 residues. Trimming pared 6 bases from V and 0 bases from J, leaving 12 bases between. The CDR3 DNA is TGTGCCAGCAGCCCTGACAGTCTAGCCAAAAACATTCAGTACTTC. Protein: CASSPDSLAKNIQYF.